This TCR beta chain comes out of a study of healthy donors' naive CD4 and CD8 T cells. Worth noting for this clonotype: Antigen unknown.

Study-level points and caveats: Naive CD4+ and CD8+ cells reportedly differed in usage of most V and J genes. Negatively charged CDR3s marked CD8+ lineage; positively charged CDR3s marked CD4+ lineage. Alpha and beta chains were sequenced in bulk without pairing.

A linear amplification protocol produced the TCR libraries from about 450 ng of total RNA. TCRdb itself ran the reads through MiXCR, one entry per CDR3 protein. The data hold about 180,000 distinct CDR3 sequences, with around 80% observed a single time. V shed 1 base, J shed 5 bases, and the junction held 2 bases outside the gene matches. The CDR3 is 14 residues long. The germline CDR1 and CDR2 sequences are MNHEY and SVGAGI. Sequenced sample: naive CD4+ and CD8+ T cells sorted from blood, pooled from several donors. The receptor was isolated from a pool of human donors in good health; the sample pools cells from several healthy donors. The J gene is TRBJ2-1, the V gene TRBV6-5, with 7 nucleotides matching TRBD1. CDR3 residues: CASSYWDRDNEQFF. The CDR3 region has the DNA TGTGCCAGCAGTTACTGGGACAGAGACAATGAGCAGTTCTTC.